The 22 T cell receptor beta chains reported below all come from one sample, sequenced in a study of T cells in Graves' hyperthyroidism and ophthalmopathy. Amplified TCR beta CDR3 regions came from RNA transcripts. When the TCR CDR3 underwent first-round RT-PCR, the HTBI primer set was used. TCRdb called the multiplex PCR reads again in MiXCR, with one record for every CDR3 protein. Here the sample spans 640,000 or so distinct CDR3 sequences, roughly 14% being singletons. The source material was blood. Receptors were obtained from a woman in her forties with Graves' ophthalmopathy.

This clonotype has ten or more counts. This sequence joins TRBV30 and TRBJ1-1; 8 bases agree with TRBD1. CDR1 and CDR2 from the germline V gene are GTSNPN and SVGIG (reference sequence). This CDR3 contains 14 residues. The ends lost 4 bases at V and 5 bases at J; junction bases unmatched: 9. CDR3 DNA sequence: TGTGCCTGGATGTTTGGCAGGGGGCGAACTGAAGCTTTCTTT. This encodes CAWMFGRGRTEAFF.

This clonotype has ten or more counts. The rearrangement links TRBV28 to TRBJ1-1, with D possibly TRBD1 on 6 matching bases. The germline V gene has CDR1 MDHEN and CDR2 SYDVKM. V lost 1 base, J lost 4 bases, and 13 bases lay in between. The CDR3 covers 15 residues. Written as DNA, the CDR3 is TGTGCCAGCAGTTTATTTAGGGGGGAGGGCACTGAAGCTTTCTTT. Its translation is CASSLFRGEGTEAFF.

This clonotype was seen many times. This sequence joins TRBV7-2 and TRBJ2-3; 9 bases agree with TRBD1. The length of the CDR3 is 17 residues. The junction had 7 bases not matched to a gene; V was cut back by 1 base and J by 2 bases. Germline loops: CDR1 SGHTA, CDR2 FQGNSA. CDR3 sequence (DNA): TGTGCCAGCAGCTTAGGAGCGGGACAGGGATCCACAGATACGCAGTATTTT. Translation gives CASSLGAGQGSTDTQYF.

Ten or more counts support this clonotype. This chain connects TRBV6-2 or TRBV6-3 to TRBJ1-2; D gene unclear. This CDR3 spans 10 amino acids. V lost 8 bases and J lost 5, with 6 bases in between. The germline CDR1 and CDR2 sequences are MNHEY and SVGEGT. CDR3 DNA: TGTGCCAGCTGGGGATATGGCTACACCTTC. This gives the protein CASWGYGYTF.

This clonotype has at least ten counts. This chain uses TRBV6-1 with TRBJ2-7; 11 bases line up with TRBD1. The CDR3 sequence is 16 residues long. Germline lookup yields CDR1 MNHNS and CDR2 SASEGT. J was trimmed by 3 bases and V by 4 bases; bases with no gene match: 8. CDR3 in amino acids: CASSVNLGQGGYEQYF. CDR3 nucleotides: TGTGCCAGCAGTGTTAACCTGGGACAGGGGGGCTACGAGCAGTACTTC.

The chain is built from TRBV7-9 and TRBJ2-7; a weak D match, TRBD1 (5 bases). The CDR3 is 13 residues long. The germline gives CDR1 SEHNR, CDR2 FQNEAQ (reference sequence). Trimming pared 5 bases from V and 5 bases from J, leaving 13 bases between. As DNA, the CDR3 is TGTGCCAGCAGCGCGACCGTCAGGGACGAGCAGTACTTC. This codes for CASSATVRDEQYF. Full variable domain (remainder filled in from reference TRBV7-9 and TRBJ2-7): DTGVSQNPRHKITKRGQNVTFRCDPISEHNRLYWYRQTLGQGPEFLTYFQNEAQLEKSRLLSDRFSAERPKGSFSTLEIQRTEQGDSAMYLCASSATVRDEQYFGPGTRLTVT.

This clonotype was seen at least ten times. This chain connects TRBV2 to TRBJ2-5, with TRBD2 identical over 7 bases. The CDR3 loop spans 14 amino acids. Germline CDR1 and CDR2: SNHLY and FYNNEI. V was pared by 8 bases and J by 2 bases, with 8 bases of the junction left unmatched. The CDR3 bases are TGTGCCAGCCGACTACGGGGGGTACAAGAGACCCAGTACTTC. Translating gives CASRLRGVQETQYF.

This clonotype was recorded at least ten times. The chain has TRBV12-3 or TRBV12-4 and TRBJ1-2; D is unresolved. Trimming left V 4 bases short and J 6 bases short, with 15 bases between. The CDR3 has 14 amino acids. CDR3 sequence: CASSSGIQSNGYTF. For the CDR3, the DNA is TGTGCCAGCAGTTCGGGCATACAGTCGAATGGCTACACCTTC.

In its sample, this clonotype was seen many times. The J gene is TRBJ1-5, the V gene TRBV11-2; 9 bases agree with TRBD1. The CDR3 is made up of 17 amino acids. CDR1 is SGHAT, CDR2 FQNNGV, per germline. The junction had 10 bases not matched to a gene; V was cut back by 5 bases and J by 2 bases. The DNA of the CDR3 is TGTGCCAGCAGCCTCACAGGGGGCACCGTGGGCAATCAGCCCCAGCATTTT. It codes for CASSLTGGTVGNQPQHF.

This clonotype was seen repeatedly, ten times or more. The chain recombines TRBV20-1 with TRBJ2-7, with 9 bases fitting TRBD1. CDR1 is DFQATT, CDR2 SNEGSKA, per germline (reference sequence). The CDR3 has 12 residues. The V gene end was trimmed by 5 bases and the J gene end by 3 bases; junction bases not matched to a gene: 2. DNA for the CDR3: TGCAGTGCTTCGACAGGGGGCTACGAGCAGTACTTC. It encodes CSASTGGYEQYF.

CDR3 in DNA: TGCGCCAGCAGACAGGGTCAGGTGCAGTTCTTC. Translated, it gives CASRQGQVQFF. This chain links TRBV4-1 with TRBJ2-1, with a weak D call TRBD1 (6 bases). V dropped 6 bases and J dropped 12 bases, with 12 bases sitting between them. The CDR3 spans 11 residues. The germline gives CDR1 MGHRA, CDR2 YSYEKL.

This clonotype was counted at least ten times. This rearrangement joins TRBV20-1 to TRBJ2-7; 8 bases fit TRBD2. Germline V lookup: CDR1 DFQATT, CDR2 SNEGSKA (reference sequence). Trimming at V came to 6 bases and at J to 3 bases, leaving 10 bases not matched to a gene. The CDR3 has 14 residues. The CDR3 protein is CSALGSGSYYEQYF. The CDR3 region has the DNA TGCAGTGCGTTAGGGAGCGGGAGTTACTACGAGCAGTACTTC.

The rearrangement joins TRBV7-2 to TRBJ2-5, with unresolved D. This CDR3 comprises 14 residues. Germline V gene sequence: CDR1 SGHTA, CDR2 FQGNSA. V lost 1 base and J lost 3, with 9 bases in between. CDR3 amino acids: CASSLGPLEETQYF. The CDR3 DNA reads TGTGCCAGCAGCTTAGGGCCTTTGGAAGAGACCCAGTACTTC.

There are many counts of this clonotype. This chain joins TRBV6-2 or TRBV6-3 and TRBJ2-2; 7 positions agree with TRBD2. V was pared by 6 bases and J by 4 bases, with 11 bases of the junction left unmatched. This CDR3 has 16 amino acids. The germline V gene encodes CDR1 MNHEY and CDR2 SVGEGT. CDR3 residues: CASSSRSGTGTGELFF. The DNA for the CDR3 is TGTGCCAGCAGCTCCCGAAGCGGGACGGGCACCGGGGAGCTGTTTTTT.

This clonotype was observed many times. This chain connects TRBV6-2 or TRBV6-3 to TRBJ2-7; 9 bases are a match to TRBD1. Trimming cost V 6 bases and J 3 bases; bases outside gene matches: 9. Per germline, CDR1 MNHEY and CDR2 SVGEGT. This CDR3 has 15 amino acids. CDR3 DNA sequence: TGTGCCAGCAGCACAGGGGGCCTTCCCATCTACGAGCAGTACTTC. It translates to CASSTGGLPIYEQYF.

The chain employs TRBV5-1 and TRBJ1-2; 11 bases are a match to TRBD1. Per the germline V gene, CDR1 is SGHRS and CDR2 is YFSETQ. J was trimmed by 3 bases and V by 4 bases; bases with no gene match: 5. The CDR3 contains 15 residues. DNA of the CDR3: TGCGCCAGCAGCGCCGGGACAGGGGGTTACTATGGCTACACCTTC. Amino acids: CASSAGTGGYYGYTF.

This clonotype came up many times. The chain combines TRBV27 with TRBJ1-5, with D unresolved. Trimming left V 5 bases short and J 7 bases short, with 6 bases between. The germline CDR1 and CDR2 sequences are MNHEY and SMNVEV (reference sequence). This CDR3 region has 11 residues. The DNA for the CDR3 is TGTGCCAGCAGTCCTGAACAGCCCCAGCATTTT. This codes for CASSPEQPQHF.

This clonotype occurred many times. CDR3 in amino acids: CASMGTYNEQFF. In DNA, the CDR3 is TGTGCCAGTATGGGAACCTACAATGAGCAGTTCTTC. The chain carries TRBV19 and TRBJ2-1, with no clear D. This CDR3 contains 12 residues. V lost 7 bases to trimming and J lost 2 bases, with 6 bases between them. Germline lookup yields CDR1 LNHDA and CDR2 SQIVND (reference sequence). The complete variable domain, with remaining parts taken from reference TRBV19 and TRBJ2-1, reads DGGITQSPKYLFRKEGQNVTLSCEQNLNHDAMYWYRQDPGQGLRLIYYSQIVNDFQKGDIAEGYSVSREKKESFPLTVTSAQKNPTAFYLCASMGTYNEQFFGPGTRLTVL.

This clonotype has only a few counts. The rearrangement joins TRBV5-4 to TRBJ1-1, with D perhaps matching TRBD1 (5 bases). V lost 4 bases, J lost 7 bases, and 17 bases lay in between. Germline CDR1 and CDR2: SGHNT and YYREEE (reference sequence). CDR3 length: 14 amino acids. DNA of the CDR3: TGTGCCAGCAGCCCAGACAGTTTCAGTCTTGAAGCTTTCTTT. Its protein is CASSPDSFSLEAFF.

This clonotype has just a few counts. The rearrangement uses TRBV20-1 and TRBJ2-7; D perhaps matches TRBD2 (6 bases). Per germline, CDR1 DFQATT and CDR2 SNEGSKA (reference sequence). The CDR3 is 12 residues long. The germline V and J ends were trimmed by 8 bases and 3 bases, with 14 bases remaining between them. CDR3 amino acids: CSTPGLLYEQYF. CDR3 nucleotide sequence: TGCAGTACTCCGGGACTTCTCTACGAGCAGTACTTC.

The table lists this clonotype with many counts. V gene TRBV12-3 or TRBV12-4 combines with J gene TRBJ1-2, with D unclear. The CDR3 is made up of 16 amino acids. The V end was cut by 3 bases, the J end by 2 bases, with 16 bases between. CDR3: CASSFARGDPNYGYTF. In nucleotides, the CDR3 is TGTGCCAGCAGTTTTGCCCGAGGAGATCCAAACTATGGCTACACCTTC.

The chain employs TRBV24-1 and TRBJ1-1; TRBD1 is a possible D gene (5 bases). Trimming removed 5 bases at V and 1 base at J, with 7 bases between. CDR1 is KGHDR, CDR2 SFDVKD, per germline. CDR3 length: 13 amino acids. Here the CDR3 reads CATSAGRNTEAFF. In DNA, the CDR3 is TGTGCCACCAGTGCGGGGCGGAACACTGAAGCTTTCTTT.